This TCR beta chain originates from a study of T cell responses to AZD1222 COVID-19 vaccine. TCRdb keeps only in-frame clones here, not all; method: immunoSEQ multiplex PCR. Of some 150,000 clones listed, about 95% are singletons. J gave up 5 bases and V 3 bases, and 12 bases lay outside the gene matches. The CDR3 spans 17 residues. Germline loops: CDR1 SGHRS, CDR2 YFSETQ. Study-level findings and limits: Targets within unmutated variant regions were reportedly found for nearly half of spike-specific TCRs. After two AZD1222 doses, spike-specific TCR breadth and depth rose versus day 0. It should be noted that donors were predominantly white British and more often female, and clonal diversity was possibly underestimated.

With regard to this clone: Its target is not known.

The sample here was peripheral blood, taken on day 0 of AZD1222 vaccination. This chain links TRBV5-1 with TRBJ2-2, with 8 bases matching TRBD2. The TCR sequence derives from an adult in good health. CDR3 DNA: TGCGCCAGCAGCTGGCCCGTCCCCGGGGGGGCGACCGGGGAGCTGTTTTTT. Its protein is CASSWPVPGGATGELFF.